This T cell receptor beta chain comes out of a study of T cell responses to AZD1222 COVID-19 vaccine. Points from the study as a whole: In the spike-specific TCR repertoire, nearly half reportedly target unmutated variant regions. Baseline serology detected seropositivity in only six or seven AZD1222 recipients. Compared with day 0, the breadth and depth of the Spike-specific TCR repertoire rose significantly after two doses of AZD1222.

Pooling was applied to second doses at about 4 or about 12 weeks. Turning to this clone: Its antigen is undetermined.

V shed 5 bases and J shed 5 bases, with 15 bases lying between them. Per germline, CDR1 SEHNR and CDR2 FQNEAQ (reference sequence). The CDR3 loop spans 14 amino acids. The assay was immunoSEQ multiplex PCR, and TCRdb's table has in-frame clones only and misses some. The sample contains about 180,000 clones, roughly 88% of which appear only once. The sample in question was peripheral blood, obtained 28 days after the second AZD1222 dose. This chain joins TRBV7-9 and TRBJ2-5, with a tentative D call TRBD1 (6 bases). The TCR originated in an adult who received the AZD1222 COVID-19 vaccine. CDR3 sequence: CASSQTTGFETQYF. The DNA of the CDR3 is TGTGCCAGCAGCCAAACCACAGGGTTTGAGACCCAGTACTTC.